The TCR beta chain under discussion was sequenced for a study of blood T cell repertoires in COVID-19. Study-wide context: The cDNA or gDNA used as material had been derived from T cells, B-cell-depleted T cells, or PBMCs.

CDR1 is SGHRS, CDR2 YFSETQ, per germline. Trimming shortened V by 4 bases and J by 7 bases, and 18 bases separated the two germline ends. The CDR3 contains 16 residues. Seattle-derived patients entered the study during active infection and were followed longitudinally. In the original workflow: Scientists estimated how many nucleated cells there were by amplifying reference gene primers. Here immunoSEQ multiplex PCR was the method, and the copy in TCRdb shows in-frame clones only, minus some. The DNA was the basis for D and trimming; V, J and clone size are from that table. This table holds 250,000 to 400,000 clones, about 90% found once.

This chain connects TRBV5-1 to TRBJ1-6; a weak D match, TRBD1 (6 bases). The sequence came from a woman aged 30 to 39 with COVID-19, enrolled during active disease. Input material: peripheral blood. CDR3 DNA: TGCGCCAGCAGCCCGACTCCCGCAGGGGTCAATTCACCCCTCCACTTT. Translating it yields CASSPTPAGVNSPLHF.